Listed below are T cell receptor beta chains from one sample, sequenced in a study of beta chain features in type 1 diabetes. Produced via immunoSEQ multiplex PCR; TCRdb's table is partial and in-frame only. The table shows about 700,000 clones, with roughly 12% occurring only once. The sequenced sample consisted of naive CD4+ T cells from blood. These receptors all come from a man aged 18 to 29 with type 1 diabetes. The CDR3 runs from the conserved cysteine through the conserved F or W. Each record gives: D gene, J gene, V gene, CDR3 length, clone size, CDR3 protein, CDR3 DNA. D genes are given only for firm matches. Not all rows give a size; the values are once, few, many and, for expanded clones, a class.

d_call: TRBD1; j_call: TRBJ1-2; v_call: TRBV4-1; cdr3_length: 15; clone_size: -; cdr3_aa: CASSRPGQQGDGYTF; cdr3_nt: TGCGCCAGCAGCCGCCCGGGACAGCAAGGGGATGGCTACACCTTC
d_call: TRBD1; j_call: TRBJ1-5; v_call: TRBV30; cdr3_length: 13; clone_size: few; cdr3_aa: CAWSGQGQQPQHF; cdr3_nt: TGTGCCTGGAGTGGACAGGGCCAACAGCCCCAGCATTTT
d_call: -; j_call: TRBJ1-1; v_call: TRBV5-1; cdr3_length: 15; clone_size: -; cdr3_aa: CASSSTGHRNTEAFF; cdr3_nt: TGCGCCAGCAGCTCGACCGGGCACAGGAACACTGAAGCTTTCTTT
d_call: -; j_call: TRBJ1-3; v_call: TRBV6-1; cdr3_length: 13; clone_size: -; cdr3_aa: CASSTEPGNTIYF; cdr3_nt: TGTGCCAGCAGTACAGAGCCTGGAAACACCATATATTTT
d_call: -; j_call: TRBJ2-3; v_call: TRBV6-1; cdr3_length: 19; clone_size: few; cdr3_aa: CASSEFRMGQRSSTDTQYF; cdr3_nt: TGTGCCAGCAGTGAATTCCGAATGGGTCAGCGGAGTAGCACAGATACGCAGTATTTT
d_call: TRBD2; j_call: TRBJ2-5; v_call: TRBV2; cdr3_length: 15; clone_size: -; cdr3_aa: CASSGAGVDQETQYF; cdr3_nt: TGTGCCAGCAGTGGAGCGGGAGTCGACCAAGAGACCCAGTACTTC
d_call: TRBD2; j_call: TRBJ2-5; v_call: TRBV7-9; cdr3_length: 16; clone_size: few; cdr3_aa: CASSLGAGGGGETQYF; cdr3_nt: TGTGCCAGCAGCTTAGGAGCGGGGGGCGGAGGAGAGACCCAGTACTTC
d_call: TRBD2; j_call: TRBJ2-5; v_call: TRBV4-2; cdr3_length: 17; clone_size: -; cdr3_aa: CASSQDPAGGAGETQYF; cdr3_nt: TGTGCCAGCAGCCAAGACCCAGCGGGGGGGGCCGGGGAGACCCAGTACTTC
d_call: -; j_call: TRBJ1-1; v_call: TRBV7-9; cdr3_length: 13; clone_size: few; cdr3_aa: CASSFRQNTEAFF; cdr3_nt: TGTGCCAGCAGTTTTAGGCAGAACACTGAAGCTTTCTTT
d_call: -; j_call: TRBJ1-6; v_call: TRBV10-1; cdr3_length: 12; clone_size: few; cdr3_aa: CASSDFGSPLHF; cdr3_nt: TGCGCCAGCAGTGATTTTGGATCACCCCTCCACTTT
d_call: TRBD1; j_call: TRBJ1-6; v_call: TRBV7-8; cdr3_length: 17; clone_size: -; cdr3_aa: CASSLALGTGYNSPLHF; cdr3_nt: TGTGCCAGCAGCTTAGCGCTGGGGACAGGGTATAATTCACCCCTCCACTTT
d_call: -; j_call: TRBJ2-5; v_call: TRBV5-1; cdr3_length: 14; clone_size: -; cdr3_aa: CASSLRAGQETQYF; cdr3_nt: TGCGCCAGCAGCTTGCGGGCAGGGCAAGAGACCCAGTACTTC
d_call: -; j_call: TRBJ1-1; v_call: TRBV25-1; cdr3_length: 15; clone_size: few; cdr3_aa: CASSESGIPNTEAFF; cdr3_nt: TGTGCCAGCAGTGAATCGGGTATACCAAACACTGAAGCTTTCTTT
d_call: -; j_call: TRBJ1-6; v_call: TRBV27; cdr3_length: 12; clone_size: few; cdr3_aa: CASNTANSPLHF; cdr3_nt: TGTGCCAGCAATACAGCTAATTCACCCCTCCACTTT
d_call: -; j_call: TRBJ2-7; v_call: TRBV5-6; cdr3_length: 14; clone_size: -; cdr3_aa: CASIFWGSLYEQYF; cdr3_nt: TGTGCCAGCATTTTCTGGGGAAGTCTCTACGAGCAGTACTTC
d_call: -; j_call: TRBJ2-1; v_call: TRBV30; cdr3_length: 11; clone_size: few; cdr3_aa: CAWSVNAEQFF; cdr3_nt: TGTGCCTGGAGTGTAAATGCTGAGCAGTTCTTC
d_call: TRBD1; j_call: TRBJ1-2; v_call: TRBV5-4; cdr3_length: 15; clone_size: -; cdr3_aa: CASRLGTVLYYGYTF; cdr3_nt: TGTGCCAGCAGACTCGGGACAGTCTTGTACTATGGCTACACCTTC
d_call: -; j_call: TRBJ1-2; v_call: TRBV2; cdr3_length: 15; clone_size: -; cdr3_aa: CASSGIRGPNYGYTF; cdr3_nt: TGTGCCAGCAGTGGCATAAGGGGACCTAACTATGGCTACACCTTC
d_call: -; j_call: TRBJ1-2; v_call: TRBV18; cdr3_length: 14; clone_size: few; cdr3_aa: CASSPPGRIYGYTF; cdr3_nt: TGTGCCAGCTCACCTCCGGGCCGAATTTATGGCTACACCTTC
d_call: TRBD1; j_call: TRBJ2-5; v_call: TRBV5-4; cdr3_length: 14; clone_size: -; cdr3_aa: CASSQGQGEETQYF; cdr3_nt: TGTGCCAGCAGCCAAGGCCAGGGGGAAGAGACCCAGTACTTC
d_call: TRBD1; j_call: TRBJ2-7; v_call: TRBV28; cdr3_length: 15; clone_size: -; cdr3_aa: CASSSGQGKGYEQYF; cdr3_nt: TGTGCCAGCAGTTCCGGACAGGGAAAAGGCTACGAGCAGTACTTC